The subject of this entry is one T cell receptor beta chain. Its antigen is still unknown. Germline CDR1 and CDR2: SGHTA and FQGNSA. Deletions cut 2 bases from V and 4 bases from J, with 15 bases between. The CDR3 length is 16 residues. This sample is part of a study of T cells in narcolepsy. On the study more broadly: Donors had narcolepsy type 1 or type 2, or were healthy controls. Study-wide results and limits: Same-patient CSF and blood CD4+ T cell clonotypes included HCRT-specific and TRIB2-specific autoreactive ones. Autoreactive clone sequences were missing from some blood memory CD4+ repertoires. Blood of same and different patients, but not healthy controls, reportedly held recurring autoreactive clonotypes.

TCRdb's copy holds only in-frame clones and misses some; the assay was immunoSEQ multiplex PCR. Of tens of thousands of clones in the sample, around 87% were seen once. The rearrangement joins TRBV7-2 to TRBJ1-3; D remains ambiguous. Sequences were obtained from memory (CD45RA-) CD4+ T cells from blood. This sequence was found in a human donor in good health. The CDR3 here is CASSLSTAGLGNTIYF. In nucleotides, the CDR3 is TGTGCCAGCAGCTTATCGACGGCCGGGCTCGGAAACACCATATATTTT. The whole variable domain, filled in from reference TRBV7-2 and TRBJ1-3, reads GAGVSQSPSNKVTEKGKDVELRCDPISGHTALYWYRQSLGQGLEFLIYFQGNSAPDKSGLPSDRFSAERTGGSVSTLTIQRTQQEDSAVYLCASSLSTAGLGNTIYFGEGSWLTVV.